This T cell receptor (beta chain) was recovered during a study of T cell repertoires in cytomegalovirus infection. A note on this clonotype: Its antigen is not identified.

TCRdb used MiXCR to reprocess the reads, holding one entry per CDR3 protein. This sample carries approximately 590,000 distinct CDR3 sequences, just under 40% of them seen once, and the ten largest clones take 48%. Unmatched junction bases numbered 3, after V lost 0 bases and J lost 3 bases. The germline V gene has CDR1 MNHNY and CDR2 SVGAGI (reference sequence). The CDR3 has 15 residues. The rearrangement links TRBV6-6 to TRBJ2-7; 9 bases line up with TRBD2. The origin of this receptor is a human donor in good health (CMV status not recorded). Some clones in this sample may be carry-over from other donors' samples. Sequences were derived from cultured PBMCs, sampled from culture after CMV antigen stimulation. The CDR3 nucleotides are TGTGCCAGCAGTTACTCGACTAGCGGCAACTACGAGCAGTACTTC. Encoded protein: CASSYSTSGNYEQYF.